Each of the 20 T cell receptor beta chains below was sequenced from the same sample in a study of tumor and adjacent non-tumor tissue in lung cancer. A modified ARM-PCR protocol with three rounds of nested PCR amplified TCRbeta. TCRdb recomputed calls from the multiplex PCR reads with MiXCR, one row per CDR3 protein. The data show 100,000 to 120,000 distinct CDR3 sequences, with approximately 80% seen just once and approximately 22% held by the top ten. RNA was extracted from bulk tissue without any cell sorting. Source material: lung tumor tissue. These receptors originate from a man in his 70s with non-small cell lung cancer.

The chain couples TRBV6-1 to TRBJ1-1, with no clear D. CDR1 is MNHNS and CDR2 is SASEGT in the germline V gene. This CDR3 has 17 amino acids. Trimming shortened V by 2 bases and J by 1 base, and 17 bases separated the two germline ends. The CDR3 spells CASSEPRPEGRNTEAFF. The CDR3 DNA is TGTGCCAGCAGTGAACCGCGGCCAGAGGGCAGGAACACTGAAGCTTTCTTT.

This clonotype has a handful of counts. Its ends do not fully match the called genes, so a read error is possible. V gene TRBV29-1 combines with J gene TRBJ2-3; 11 positions match TRBD2. The germline V gene encodes CDR1 SQVTM and CDR2 ANQGSEA. This CDR3 is built from 18 residues. CDR3 bases: TGCAGCCTTGAAGGAACTAGCGGGGGCCCTCCTAACACAGATACGCAGTATTTT. It codes for CSLEGTSGGPPNTDTQYF.

The V and J genes are TRBV11-2 and TRBJ2-7, with 9 nucleotides matching TRBD2. CDR3 size: 14 residues. Germline assignment: CDR1 SGHAT and CDR2 FQNNGV. V was pared by 5 bases and J by 4 bases, with 6 bases of the junction left unmatched. The CDR3: CASSPSGVAYEQYF. CDR3 coding DNA: TGTGCCAGCAGCCCTAGCGGGGTGGCTTACGAGCAGTACTTC.

Turning to this clonotype: Possible read error: a much larger clone is one base away. The CDR3 DNA follows: TGTGCCAGTAGTATGATCCGGGGGGCGCGCCACACTGAAGCTTTCTTT. Translating it yields CASSMIRGARHTEAFF. This chain uses TRBV19 with TRBJ1-1; D possibly corresponds to TRBD1 (6 bases). CDR1 is LNHDA and CDR2 is SQIVND in the germline V gene (reference sequence). V was shortened by 3 bases and J by 3 bases, with 17 bases between the two germline ends. This CDR3 contains 16 residues. Variable domain in full (rest from reference TRBV19 and TRBJ1-1): DGGITQSPKYLFRKEGQNVTLSCEQNLNHDAMYWYRQDPGQGLRLIYYSQIVNDFQKGDIAEGYSVSREKKESFPLTVTSAQKNPTAFYLCASSMIRGARHTEAFFGQGTRLTVV.

This clonotype was seen a single time. The junction departs from the called germline gene at one end, perhaps through a read error. The chain links TRBV13 to TRBJ2-7, with D perhaps being TRBD1 or TRBD2 (6 bases each). The CDR3 sequence is 13 residues long. Germline V gene sequence: CDR1 PRHDT, CDR2 FYEKMQ (reference sequence). Here the CDR3 reads CASSSTRGDEHYF. The CDR3 DNA reads as TGTGCCAGCAGCTCAACTAGGGGGGACGAGCACTACTTC.

This clonotype occurred a few times. The rearrangement uses TRBV7-3 and TRBJ2-1; either TRBD1 or TRBD2 may supply D (5 bases each). Trimming pared 2 bases from V and 16 bases from J, leaving 24 bases between. Germline assignment: CDR1 SGHTA and CDR2 FQGTGA. CDR3 size: 15 residues. The CDR3 DNA reads TGTGCCAGCAGCTTAGAACCCCGGGGCCCATTCCCTTTTTTCTTC. It translates to CASSLEPRGPFPFFF.

J is TRBJ1-2 and V is TRBV29-1; TRBD1 might be the D (5 bases). The CDR3 length is 13 residues. V was clipped by 6 bases and J by 7 bases, with 18 bases between them. CDR1 and CDR2 (germline): SQVTM, ANQGSEA. The CDR3 nucleotides read TGCAGCGTCGAGGCAGGGTTGGGATGTGGCTACACCTTC. This codes for CSVEAGLGCGYTF.

As for this clonotype: The junction departs from germline at one end; a sequencing error may be responsible. The gene calls are TRBV11-3 and TRBJ2-7, with D perhaps TRBD1 (6 bases). Germline loops: CDR1 SGHNT, CDR2 YENEEA. The CDR3 is 15 amino acids. The CDR3 spells CTSSLTGPFSYVQYF. In DNA, the CDR3 is TGTACCAGCAGCTTAACAGGGCCTTTTTCCTACGTGCAGTATTTC.

Note on this clonotype: Sequence at one end of the junction differs from germline and may be a read error. As DNA, the CDR3 is TGCAGAGTTGCTGGAAGGGTTAAAAACATACAGTACTTC. It is translated as CRVAGRVKNIQYF. The rearrangement uses TRBV29-1 and TRBJ2-4; D gene ambiguous. Germline assignment: CDR1 SQVTM and CDR2 ANQGSEA. The CDR3 is made up of 13 amino acids.

For this clonotype: Because the CDR3 is missing its conserved closing phenylalanine or tryptophan, this is likely a read error. Because the CDR3's place on the DNA is in doubt, the DNA is left out and the CDR3 is given as listed by TCRdb. The V gene is TRBV6-2 or TRBV6-3, the J gene TRBJ2-1; the D call of TRBD2 is as the table states it, not checked on the DNA. The CDR3 is 15 amino acids long, termini counted. Germline CDR1 reads MNHEY; CDR2 reads SVGEGT. The CDR3 here is CASSLGLGNTNELFL.

On this clonotype: This may be a read error, as it is one base from a much larger clone. J is TRBJ1-2 and V is TRBV28; no reliable D call. This CDR3 is built from 12 residues. Looked up from germline, CDR1 is MDHEN and CDR2 is SYDVKM. The CDR3 coding sequence is TGTGCCAGAAGTTCGGGATATAGGGGCTACACCTTC. Its translation is CARSSGYRGYTF.

This clonotype came up many times. This rearrangement joins TRBV11-2 to TRBJ2-1, with 9 positions matching TRBD1. After removal of 1 base from V and 7 bases from J, the junction contained 8 bases not matched to a gene. Per the germline V gene, CDR1 is SGHAT and CDR2 is FQNNGV. The CDR3 runs to 16 residues. The CDR3 spells CASSLVGTGTWNEQFF. The CDR3 DNA reads as TGTGCCAGCAGCTTAGTTGGGACAGGGACTTGGAATGAGCAGTTCTTC. The whole variable domain, remainder taken from reference TRBV11-2 and TRBJ2-1, is EAGVAQSPRYKIIEKRQSVAFWCNPISGHATLYWYQQILGQGPKLLIQFQNNGVVDDSQLPKDRFSAERLKGVDSTLKIQPAKLEDSAVYLCASSLVGTGTWNEQFFGPGTRLTVL.

A note on this clonotype: Likely a read error: the CDR3 ends without its conserved phenylalanine or tryptophan. The chain uses TRBV29-1 and TRBJ1-4; D not certain. This CDR3 has 11 amino acids. V was shortened by 7 bases and J by 6 bases, with 9 bases between the two germline ends. Germline V gene data show CDR1 as SQVTM and CDR2 as ANQGSEA. The CDR3 spells CSGTKDEKLFL. CDR3 sequence (DNA): TGCAGCGGGACGAAAGATGAAAAACTGTTTTTA.

This clonotype was seen once. The CDR3 carries no conserved terminal phenylalanine or tryptophan, so it likely arises from a read error. It is unclear where the CDR3 begins or ends on the DNA, so no DNA is shown, and the CDR3 is as TCRdb lists it. The V and J genes are TRBV11-2 and TRBJ1-1. CDR1 is SGHAT and CDR2 is FQNNGV in the germline V gene. The CDR3 length is 13 residues, termini included. The CDR3 reads CASILGISDKPFI.

Turning to this clonotype: The conserved phenylalanine or tryptophan normally closing the CDR3 is absent here, so this likely arose from a read error. Because the CDR3's place on the DNA is in doubt, the DNA is left out and the CDR3 is given as listed by TCRdb. This sequence joins TRBV10-1 and TRBJ2-3; the tabulated D call, TRBD1, remains unverified against the DNA. The CDR3 is 15 amino acids long, termini counted. The germline V gene has CDR1 WNHNN and CDR2 SYGVQD (reference sequence). CDR3 amino acids: CASSESKQAAYTQCL.

The V gene is TRBV11-2, the J gene TRBJ2-7; 11 bases are a match to TRBD2. V dropped 6 bases and J dropped 7; count of bases not matched to a gene: 8. Germline assignment: CDR1 SGHAT and CDR2 FQNNGV. The CDR3 is made up of 14 amino acids. Here the CDR3 DNA reads TGTGCCAGCAGTCGTAGCGGGAGGGCGGGTGAGCAGTACTTC. This codes for CASSRSGRAGEQYF.

This clonotype was seen just once. One end of the junction does not line up with germline, which may come from a read error. The chain has TRBV6-6 and TRBJ2-6; a possible D gene is TRBD1 (8 bases). The CDR3 extends over 19 amino acids. Looked up from germline, CDR1 is MNHNY and CDR2 is SVGAGI (reference sequence). The CDR3: CASSNSSGTGYSGANVLTF. The CDR3, as DNA: TGTGCCAGCAGTAACTCGAGCGGGACAGGATACTCAGGGGCCAACGTCCTGACTTTC.

The chain combines TRBV28 with TRBJ1-6; the D gene is possibly TRBD1 (5 bases). V shed 1 base and J shed 8 bases, with 15 bases lying between them. The CDR3 extends over 16 amino acids. Germline V gene lookup returns CDR1 MDHEN and CDR2 SYDVKM. CDR3 nucleotides: TGTGCCAGCAGTTTATTGGTTAAGGGGCCTTATTCACCCCTCCACTTT. Its protein is CASSLLVKGPYSPLHF.

J is TRBJ2-7 and V is TRBV5-4; 10 nucleotides align to TRBD2. V was clipped by 3 bases and J by 7 bases; unmatched bases: 7. The CDR3 runs 14 residues. Looked up from germline, CDR1 is SGHNT and CDR2 is YYREEE (reference sequence). The CDR3 spells CASSYSGRRGEQYF. CDR3 DNA: TGTGCCAGCAGCTATAGCGGGAGGCGTGGTGAGCAGTACTTC.

The chain couples TRBV6-6 to TRBJ2-3, with TRBD1 as a possible D gene (6 bases). Germline CDR1 is MNHNY and CDR2 is SVGAGI (reference sequence). CDR3 length: 17 amino acids. V was cut by 9 bases and J by 1 base, with 23 bases left in between. The CDR3 region is CASSNHPDRWRTDTQYF. In DNA form, the CDR3 reads TGTGCCAGTAGTAACCATCCAGACAGGTGGCGCACAGATACGCAGTATTTT.